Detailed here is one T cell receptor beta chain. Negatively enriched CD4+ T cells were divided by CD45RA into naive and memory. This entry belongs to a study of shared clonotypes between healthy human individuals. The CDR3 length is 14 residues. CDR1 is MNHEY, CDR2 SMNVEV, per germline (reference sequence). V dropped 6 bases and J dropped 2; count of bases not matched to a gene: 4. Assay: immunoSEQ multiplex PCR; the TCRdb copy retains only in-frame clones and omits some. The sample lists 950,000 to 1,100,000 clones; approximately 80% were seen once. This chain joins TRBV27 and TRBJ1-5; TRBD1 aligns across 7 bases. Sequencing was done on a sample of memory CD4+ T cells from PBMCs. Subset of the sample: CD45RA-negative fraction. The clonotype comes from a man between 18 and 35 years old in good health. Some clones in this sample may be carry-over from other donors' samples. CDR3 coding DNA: TGTGCCAGCAGCACAGGGGTAGGCAATCAGCCCCAGCATTTT. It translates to CASSTGVGNQPQHF.